Listed here is a single T cell receptor beta chain. As yet, its antigen is unknown. TCRdb's table, derived via immunoSEQ multiplex PCR, lists solely in-frame clones and lacks some. The sample holds some 130,000 clones, around 85% seen once. These data are taken from a study of T cell responses to AZD1222 COVID-19 vaccine. Study-wide results and limits: The study identified only five to seven AZD1222 recipients as seropositive at baseline. The span of vaccine-associated CD4 TCRs extended across spike, with dominance at 160-218 and 743-854. There were mostly white British donors and more females than males, and clonal diversity was possibly underestimated. Unmutated variant regions are reportedly targeted by nearly half of spike-specific TCRs.

The germline CDR1 and CDR2 sequences are LGHDT and YNNKEL (reference sequence). V trimming: 3 bases; J trimming: 4 bases; junction bases outside the gene matches: 4. The CDR3 covers 14 residues. Sequenced here: peripheral blood, sampled on day 0 of AZD1222 vaccination. The chain joins TRBV3-1 (or the pseudogene TRBV3-2) to TRBJ2-7; TRBD1 aligns across 9 bases. This TCR was sampled from an adult in good health. The CDR3 coding sequence is TGTGCCAGCAGCCAGTGGACAGGGGAATACGAGCAGTACTTC. Protein product: CASSQWTGEYEQYF.